Listed here are 28 T cell receptor beta chains from one sample, sequenced in a study of technical replicates of blood from a few donors (dated by TCRdb to 2015 to 2018). The method behind the library was the immunoSEQ multiplex PCR assay. TCRdb obtained this table from immuneACCESS and retained in-frame rearrangements with V and J assigned. These tables miss some clones; where compared with another copy, unresolved V genes account for less than half of the shortfall, and the remainder is unexplained. This sample has about 62,000 clones in its table, and under 90% of those were observed once. Jointly, the top ten make up approximately 5% of the sample. Material for sequencing was PBMCs. The receptor source for this set is a human donor in good health. Some clones in this sample may be carry-over from other donors' samples.

This sequence joins TRBV6-6 and TRBJ2-2; TRBD1 matches at 8 bases. The germline V gene has CDR1 MNHNY and CDR2 SVGAGI (reference sequence). V trimming: 4 bases; J trimming: 6 bases; junction bases outside the gene matches: 7. This CDR3 is 15 amino acids long. CDR3 sequence (DNA): TGTGCCAGCAGTTCGGGACAGGAGGAAGCCGGGGAGCTGTTTTTT. Its translation: CASSSGQEEAGELFF.

The rearrangement uses TRBV11-2 and TRBJ1-3; possible D gene TRBD1, 5 bases. This CDR3 contains 15 residues. V lost 5 bases, J lost 0 bases, and 11 bases lay in between. The germline V gene encodes CDR1 SGHAT and CDR2 FQNNGV. The CDR3 nucleotides read TGTGCCAGCAGCCGGGGGGTCCTCTCTGGAAACACCATATATTTT. Amino acid sequence: CASSRGVLSGNTIYF.

The chain links TRBV7-8 to TRBJ1-6; 7 nucleotides line up with TRBD1. The CDR3 length is 16 residues. Unmatched junction bases numbered 9, after V lost 0 bases and J lost 10 bases. Germline loops: CDR1 SGHVS, CDR2 FQNEAQ. The CDR3 nucleotides are TGTGCCAGCAGCTTAGCAGGGGGCATATCGGGATCACCCCTCCACTTT. Protein: CASSLAGGISGSPLHF.

This chain uses TRBV19 with TRBJ2-7, with 7 bases aligning to TRBD2. This CDR3 region has 13 residues. V lost 5 bases and J lost 6; bases outside the gene matches: 7. Germline loops: CDR1 LNHDA, CDR2 SQIVND (reference sequence). The CDR3: CASSVGGTLEQYF. The CDR3 DNA reads as TGTGCCAGTAGTGTCGGGGGGACCCTCGAGCAGTACTTC.

CDR3 region: CASSQADRSTDTQYF. CDR3 coding DNA: TGCGCCAGCAGCCAGGCGGACAGGAGCACAGATACGCAGTATTTT. The V and J genes are TRBV4-1 and TRBJ2-3; TRBD1 matches at 7 bases. Germline assignment: CDR1 MGHRA and CDR2 YSYEKL. V was pared by 3 bases and J by 0 bases, with 3 bases of the junction left unmatched. The length of the CDR3 is 15 residues.

The chain links TRBV7-6 to TRBJ2-7; possibly TRBD1 for D (6 bases). The CDR3 covers 15 residues. CDR1 and CDR2 from the germline V gene are SGHVS and FNYEAQ. Trimming removed 0 bases at V and 3 bases at J, with 12 bases between. CDR3 nucleotide sequence: TGTGCCAGCAGCTTAGCACGCGAGGGGGACTACGAGCAGTACTTC. Translated, it gives CASSLAREGDYEQYF.

This rearrangement joins TRBV2 to TRBJ2-1; the match to TRBD2 covers 13 bases. After removal of 6 bases from V and 9 bases from J, the junction contained 5 bases not matched to a gene. Germline CDR1 reads SNHLY; CDR2 reads FYNNEI. The length of the CDR3 is 14 residues. CDR3 DNA sequence: TGTGCCAGCAGGACGGGACTAGCGGGACGTGAGCAGTTCTTC. It is translated as CASRTGLAGREQFF.

Worth noting for this clone: The same CDR3 also results from other DNA sequences found in this sample. V is TRBV9 and J is TRBJ1-6; 10 nucleotides line up with TRBD1. V shed 3 bases, J shed 10 bases, and the junction held 4 bases outside the gene matches. Germline loops: CDR1 SGDLS, CDR2 YYNGEE. The CDR3 is made up of 14 amino acids. CDR3 nucleotide sequence: TGTGCCAGCAGCGGCCGGGACAGGGGCTCACCCCTCCACTTT. Its translation is CASSGRDRGSPLHF.

This clone was detected only a few times. The junction does not match germline at one end; this may be a read error. In DNA form, the CDR3 reads TGTGCCAGCAATGAAAGGGCAGGGTCCCCCTCCGCCACTGAAGCTTTCTTT. Protein product: CASNERAGSPSATEAFF. The chain has TRBV6-1 and TRBJ1-1, with TRBD1 as a possible D gene (5 bases). The CDR3 has 17 residues. The V gene's germline CDR1 is MNHNS and CDR2 SASEGT.

A single count supports this clone. The chain has TRBV7-6 and TRBJ1-4, with 8 bases identical to TRBD1. With V trimmed by 4 bases and J by 7 bases, 11 bases remained unmatched. Per the germline V gene, CDR1 is SGHVS and CDR2 is FNYEAQ. This CDR3 spans 16 amino acids. DNA for the CDR3: TGTGCCAGCAGCTCCTTCGGACAGGGAGGGCGTGAAAAACTGTTTTTT. It specifies CASSSFGQGGREKLFF. Looking up the rest from reference TRBV7-6 and TRBJ1-4 gives the full variable domain: GAGVSQSPRYKVTKRGQDVALRCDPISGHVSLYWYRQALGQGPEFLTYFNYEAQQDKSGLPNDRFSAERPEGSISTLTIQRTEQRDSAMYRCASSSFGQGGREKLFFGSGTQLSVL.

The chain carries TRBV10-3 and TRBJ2-2; the D gene is possibly TRBD1 (5 bases). Germline V gene lookup returns CDR1 ENHRY and CDR2 SYGVKD. V lost 0 bases to trimming and J lost 0 bases, with 8 bases between them. This CDR3 has 16 amino acids. The DNA for the CDR3 is TGTGCCATCAGTGAGTCCAACAGGCCGAACACCGGGGAGCTGTTTTTT. This gives the protein CAISESNRPNTGELFF.

This clone occurred once. The chain's CDR3 is CASSHDSSNSYEQYF. DNA of the CDR3: TGCGCCAGCAGTCATGACAGCTCTAACTCCTACGAGCAGTACTTC. J is TRBJ2-7 and V is TRBV5-1; D is possibly TRBD1 (5 bases). Germline V gene lookup returns CDR1 SGHRS and CDR2 YFSETQ. V was cut by 5 bases and J by 0 bases, with 15 bases left in between. CDR3 length: 15 residues.

In this sample, this clone turned up once. The chain combines TRBV4-3 with TRBJ2-7, with D possibly matching TRBD2 (6 bases). This CDR3 is 15 amino acids long. V dropped 0 bases and J dropped 1 base, with 10 bases sitting between them. CDR1 is LGHNA, CDR2 YSLEER, per germline. The CDR3 spells CASSQDSAGSYEQYF. The CDR3 DNA is TGCGCCAGCAGCCAAGATTCGGCGGGATCCTACGAGCAGTACTTC.

The rearrangement joins TRBV5-1 to TRBJ2-7, with 9 positions matching TRBD1. V dropped 0 bases and J dropped 13; count of bases not matched to a gene: 8. The CDR3 runs 13 residues. The germline gives CDR1 SGHRS, CDR2 YFSETQ. CDR3 nucleotides: TGCGCCAGCAGCTTGGGGACAGGGGCCCTTGCTTACTTC. Protein product: CASSLGTGALAYF.

The chain is built from TRBV5-5 and TRBJ2-7; D is possibly TRBD2 (5 bases). CDR1 SGHKS and CDR2 YYEKEE come from the germline V gene (reference sequence). Trimming cost V 3 bases and J 4 bases, with 8 bases left between them. The CDR3 is 12 amino acids. As DNA, the CDR3 is TGTGCCAGCAGCTGGGAGTCGTACGAGCAGTACTTC. Its translation is CASSWESYEQYF.

The CDR3 sequence: CAISGDGTYYEQYF. The CDR3, as DNA: TGTGCCATCAGCGGCGATGGGACTTACTACGAGCAGTACTTC. The chain links TRBV10-3 to TRBJ2-7, with D maybe TRBD2 (6 bases). There are 14 residues in the CDR3. Per germline, CDR1 ENHRY and CDR2 SYGVKD. V lost 6 bases to trimming and J lost 3 bases, with 15 bases between them.

This rearrangement joins TRBV6-5 to TRBJ2-5; 10 positions match TRBD2. The V gene's germline CDR1 is MNHEY and CDR2 SVGAGI. J was trimmed by 5 bases and V by 5 bases; bases with no gene match: 8. The CDR3 extends over 15 amino acids. The CDR3 DNA is TGTGCCAGCAGTAATAGCGGGAGGTCGGTGGAGACCCAGTACTTC. It yields the protein CASSNSGRSVETQYF.

The chain joins TRBV5-4 to TRBJ1-2; D unclear. Germline assignment: CDR1 SGHNT and CDR2 YYREEE (reference sequence). This CDR3 is 13 amino acids long. Trimming removed 4 bases from V and 5 bases from J, with 12 bases in between. The CDR3 region has the DNA TGTGCCAGCAGCATTTCTATAGAGTATGGCTACACCTTC. As protein: CASSISIEYGYTF.

The chain employs TRBV4-1 and TRBJ2-5; the match to TRBD2 covers 10 bases. CDR1 and CDR2 from the germline V gene are MGHRA and YSYEKL. The CDR3 length is 18 residues. Losses at the gene ends were 0 bases for V and 5 bases for J; bases not matched to a gene: 12. CDR3: CASSQDRSGGAFRETQYF. CDR3 nucleotides: TGCGCCAGCAGCCAAGATCGAAGCGGGGGGGCCTTCCGGGAGACCCAGTACTTC.

This clone was detected once. The gene calls are TRBV5-6 and TRBJ2-1; 8 nucleotides line up with TRBD1. Germline V gene lookup returns CDR1 SGHDT and CDR2 YYEEEE. This CDR3 has 14 residues. Trimming cost V 4 bases and J 10 bases; bases outside gene matches: 10. CDR3 residues: CASSRGQGRWEQFF. DNA for the CDR3: TGTGCCAGCAGCCGAGGACAGGGAAGGTGGGAGCAGTTCTTC.

This chain connects TRBV6-1 to TRBJ2-2; perhaps TRBD2 as D (6 bases). Trimming pared 8 bases from V and 3 bases from J, leaving 13 bases between. CDR1 is MNHNS and CDR2 is SASEGT in the germline V gene. The CDR3 spans 14 residues. The CDR3 DNA sequence: TGTGCCAGCCCAGGGCGGGGCGACACCGGGGAGCTGTTTTTT. Amino acid sequence: CASPGRGDTGELFF.

This rearrangement joins TRBV7-9 to TRBJ2-1; D remains unclear. Germline-derived CDR1 and CDR2 are SEHNR and FQNEAQ (reference sequence). Trimming took 3 bases from V and 8 from J, leaving 17 bases between them. This CDR3 has 15 amino acids. The CDR3 is CASSFFSGNADEQFF. CDR3 DNA sequence: TGTGCCAGCAGCTTTTTTTCTGGTAACGCGGATGAGCAGTTCTTC.

This rearrangement joins TRBV5-8 to TRBJ2-7; 9 bases are a match to TRBD1. CDR1 is SGHTS and CDR2 is YDEGEE in the germline V gene. V was pared by 7 bases and J by 0 bases, with 8 bases of the junction left unmatched. This CDR3 is 15 amino acids long. The CDR3 DNA follows: TGTGCCAGCCAATTAGGACAGGGGAGCTCCTACGAGCAGTACTTC. Its protein product is CASQLGQGSSYEQYF.

This chain connects TRBV5-1 to TRBJ2-5; 7 nucleotides align to TRBD2. The CDR3 runs to 16 residues. The germline V gene has CDR1 SGHRS and CDR2 YFSETQ. With V trimmed by 0 bases and J by 5 bases, 10 bases remained unmatched. The CDR3 reads CASSLEGVAGGETQYF. The CDR3, as DNA: TGCGCCAGCAGCTTGGAGGGTGTGGCCGGGGGGGAGACCCAGTACTTC.

The chain links TRBV10-3 to TRBJ1-2; D might be TRBD1 (6 bases). This CDR3 spans 13 amino acids. V gave up 0 bases and J gave up 4 bases, with 6 bases separating them. Germline V gives CDR1 ENHRY, CDR2 SYGVKD. The CDR3 is CAISESRGYGYTF. For the CDR3, the DNA is TGTGCCATCAGTGAGTCCAGGGGCTATGGCTACACCTTC.

The chain uses TRBV11-2 and TRBJ1-3; TRBD1 matches 11 bases. Germline V gene sequence: CDR1 SGHAT, CDR2 FQNNGV. CDR3 size: 15 residues. Trimming at V came to 5 bases and at J to 3 bases, leaving 3 bases not matched to a gene. The CDR3 is CASSRTGGDGNTIYF. In DNA form, the CDR3 reads TGTGCCAGCAGCCGGACAGGGGGCGATGGAAACACCATATATTTT.

CDR3 sequence: CASSPGDGQPQHF. CDR3 nucleotides: TGTGCCAGCAGCCCAGGGGACGGTCAGCCCCAGCATTTT. The rearrangement uses TRBV4-2 and TRBJ1-5; D perhaps matches TRBD1 (6 bases). The CDR3 has 13 amino acids. From germline, CDR1 is LGHNA and CDR2 YNFKEQ. Trimming removed 4 bases at V and 6 bases at J, with 10 bases between.

The chain recombines TRBV5-1 with TRBJ1-1, with a weak D call TRBD1 (5 bases). Germline V gives CDR1 SGHRS, CDR2 YFSETQ. The V end lost 0 bases, the J end lost 0 bases, and 12 bases lay between the germline ends. This CDR3 spans 16 amino acids. The CDR3 sequence is CASSLGSGGLNTEAFF. CDR3 DNA sequence: TGCGCCAGCAGCTTGGGGTCCGGGGGGTTGAACACTGAAGCTTTCTTT.